The 7 T cell receptor beta chains below all came from one sample that was sequenced in a study of graft-versus-host responses after intestinal transplantation. Generated by immunoSEQ multiplex PCR, the TCRdb table keeps only in-frame clones and is missing some. Of 45,000 to 65,000 clones listed, approximately 94% are singletons. Antigens of these TCRs are unknown. Sequencing was performed on unstimulated CD4+ T cells sorted from spleen or lymph node cells, taken before transplant. The receptors derive from a human donor who was the organ donor for an intestinal transplant.

The chain couples TRBV5-6 to TRBJ2-6, with D perhaps matching TRBD1 or TRBD2 (5 bases each). The CDR3 consists of 15 residues. Germline values: CDR1 SGHDT, CDR2 YYEEEE. V was shortened by 4 bases and J by 0 bases, with 8 bases between the two germline ends. In DNA, the CDR3 is TGTGCCAGCAGCCGGGACCTCTCTGGGGCCAACGTCCTGACTTTC. Protein sequence: CASSRDLSGANVLTF.

The V gene is TRBV4-2, the J gene TRBJ2-5; 10 nucleotides agree with TRBD2. CDR1 and CDR2 (germline): LGHNA, YNFKEQ. The CDR3 contains 16 residues. J was trimmed by 2 bases and V by 1 base; bases with no gene match: 4. The CDR3 DNA is TGTGCCAGCAGCCAAGGGACTAGCGGTTCACAAGAGACCCAGTACTTC. Translating it yields CASSQGTSGSQETQYF.

This chain links TRBV4-2 with TRBJ2-5; 14 bases fit TRBD2. CDR3 length: 16 amino acids. Losses at the gene ends were 5 bases for V and 4 bases for J; bases not matched to a gene: 6. Germline CDR1 reads LGHNA; CDR2 reads YNFKEQ. The CDR3 nucleotides are TGTGCCAGCAGCTCTCCCGGACTAGCGGGGGGAGAGACCCAGTACTTC. Amino acids: CASSSPGLAGGETQYF.

V is TRBV10-3 and J is TRBJ2-1, with TRBD1 matching 9 bases. The CDR3 extends over 16 amino acids. In germline, CDR1 is ENHRY, CDR2 SYGVKD. V trimming: 6 bases; J trimming: 6 bases; junction bases outside the gene matches: 12. The CDR3 bases are TGTGCCATCAGCACCCTAGACAGGGGGTACCGCAATGAGCAGTTCTTC. Translation: CAISTLDRGYRNEQFF.

The chain recombines TRBV2 with TRBJ2-5, with a possible D match to TRBD2 (6 bases). This CDR3 has 13 amino acids. Trimming shortened V by 7 bases and J by 4 bases, and 13 bases separated the two germline ends. Germline loops: CDR1 SNHLY, CDR2 FYNNEI. The CDR3 region is CASIPGGGETQYF. The CDR3, as DNA: TGTGCCAGCATCCCCGGGGGAGGAGAGACCCAGTACTTC.

The chain carries TRBV19 and TRBJ1-1; D is ambiguous. From germline, CDR1 is LNHDA and CDR2 SQIVND (reference sequence). V gave up 8 bases and J gave up 1 base, with 5 bases separating them. The CDR3 has 11 residues. CDR3 loop: CASSGNTEAFF. CDR3 nucleotides: TGTGCCAGTTCGGGGAACACTGAAGCTTTCTTT.

This clone is a singleton in its sample. The chain joins TRBV11-3 to TRBJ2-3; tentatively, D is TRBD1 or TRBD2 (5 bases each). The CDR3 length is 13 residues. The germline gives CDR1 SGHNT, CDR2 YENEEA. The V and J ends lost 5 bases and 9 bases respectively, with 15 bases between them. CDR3 bases: TGTGCCAGCAGCGCTCCCGGGACCCAAACGCAGTATTTT. It specifies CASSAPGTQTQYF.